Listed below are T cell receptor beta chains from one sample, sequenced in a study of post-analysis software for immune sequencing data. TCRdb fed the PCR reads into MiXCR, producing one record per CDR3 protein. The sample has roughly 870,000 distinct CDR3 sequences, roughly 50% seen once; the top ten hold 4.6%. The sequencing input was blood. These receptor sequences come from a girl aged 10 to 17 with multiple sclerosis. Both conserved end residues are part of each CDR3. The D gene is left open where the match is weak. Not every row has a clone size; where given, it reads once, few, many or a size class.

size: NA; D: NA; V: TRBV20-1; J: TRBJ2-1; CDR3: CSAGRRGPYNEQFF; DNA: TGCAGTGCCGGACGTCGGGGCCCTTACAATGAGCAGTTCTTC
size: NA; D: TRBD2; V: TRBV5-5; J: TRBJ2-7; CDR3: CASSPTPGPAGILSYEQYF; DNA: TGTGCCAGCAGCCCCACCCCGGGACCAGCGGGAATTCTCTCCTACGAGCAGTACTTC
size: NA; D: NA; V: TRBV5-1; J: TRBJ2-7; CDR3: CASSRDLTEDEQYF; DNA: TGCGCCAGCAGCCGGGACCTCACCGAGGACGAGCAGTACTTC
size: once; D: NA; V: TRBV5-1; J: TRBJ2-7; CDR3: CASSISNEQYF; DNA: TGCGCCAGCAGCATCTCAAACGAGCAGTACTTC
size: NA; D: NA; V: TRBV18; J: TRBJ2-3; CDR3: CASSPVDSRDTQYF; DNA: TGTGCCAGCTCACCAGTCGACTCCCGAGATACGCAGTATTTT
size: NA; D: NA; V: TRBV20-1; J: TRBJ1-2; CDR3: CSARASGARYGYTF; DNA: TGCAGTGCTAGAGCATCAGGTGCCCGCTATGGCTACACCTTC
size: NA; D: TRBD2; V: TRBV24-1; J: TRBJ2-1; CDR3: CATSDSVPSGSSYNEQFF; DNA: TGTGCCACCAGTGATTCCGTCCCTAGCGGGAGCTCCTACAATGAGCAGTTCTTC
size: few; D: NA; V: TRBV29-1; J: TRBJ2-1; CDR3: CSVEEAVGNYNEQFF; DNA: TGCAGCGTTGAAGAGGCAGTTGGGAACTACAATGAGCAGTTCTTC
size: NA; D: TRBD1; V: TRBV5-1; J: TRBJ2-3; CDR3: CASMTGGAIDTQYF; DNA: TGCGCCAGCATGACAGGGGGCGCGATAGATACGCAGTATTTT
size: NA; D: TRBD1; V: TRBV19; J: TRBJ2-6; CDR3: CASSGDRVYSGANVLTF; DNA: TGTGCCAGTAGTGGGGACAGGGTCTACTCTGGGGCCAACGTCCTGACTTTC
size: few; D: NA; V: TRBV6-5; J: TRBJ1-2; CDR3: CASSNDRIIRANYGYTF; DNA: TGTGCCAGCAGTAACGACAGGATCATTCGAGCTAACTATGGCTACACCTTC
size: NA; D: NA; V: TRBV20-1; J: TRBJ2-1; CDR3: CSSPDSYNEQFF; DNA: TGCAGTTCTCCAGACTCCTACAATGAGCAGTTCTTC
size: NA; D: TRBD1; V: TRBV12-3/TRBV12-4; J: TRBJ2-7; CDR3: CASSPDRGGYEQYF; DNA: TGTGCCAGCAGCCCGGACAGGGGAGGCTACGAGCAGTACTTC
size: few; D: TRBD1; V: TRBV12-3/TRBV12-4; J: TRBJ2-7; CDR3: CASSNTGTGRVEQYF; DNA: TGTGCCAGCAGCAACACAGGGACAGGCCGTGTCGAGCAGTACTTC
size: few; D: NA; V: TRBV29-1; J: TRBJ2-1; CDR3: CSVEGQYEYNEQFF; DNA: TGCAGCGTTGAAGGACAGTATGAGTACAATGAGCAGTTCTTC
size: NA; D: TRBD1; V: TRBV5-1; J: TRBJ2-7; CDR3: CASSPGQGHHEQYF; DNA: TGCGCCAGCAGCCCGGGACAGGGGCACCACGAGCAGTACTTC
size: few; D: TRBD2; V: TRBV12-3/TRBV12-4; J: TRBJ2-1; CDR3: CASSPPDPAGGNNEQFF; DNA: TGTGCCAGCAGCCCTCCTGACCCAGCGGGGGGAAACAATGAGCAGTTCTTC
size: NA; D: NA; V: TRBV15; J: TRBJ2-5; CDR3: CATSRAGTQYQETQYF; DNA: TGTGCCACCAGCAGAGCTGGGACCCAGTACCAAGAGACCCAGTACTTC
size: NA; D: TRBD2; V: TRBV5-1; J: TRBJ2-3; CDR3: CASSSRPTRLAGVVDTQYF; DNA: TGCGCCAGCAGCTCCCGTCCAACCCGACTAGCGGGGGTGGTAGATACGCAGTATTTT
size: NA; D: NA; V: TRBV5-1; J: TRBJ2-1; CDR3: CASSLGDQEQFF; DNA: TGCGCCAGCAGCTTGGGGGACCAGGAGCAGTTCTTC
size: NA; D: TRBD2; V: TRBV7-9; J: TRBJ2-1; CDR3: CASSSTIPTSTGNEQFF; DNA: TGTGCCAGCAGCTCGACCATCCCGACTAGCACCGGCAATGAGCAGTTCTTC
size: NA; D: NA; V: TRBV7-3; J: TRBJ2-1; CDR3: CASSPLDINEQFF; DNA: TGTGCCAGCAGCCCCTTGGATATAAATGAGCAGTTCTTC
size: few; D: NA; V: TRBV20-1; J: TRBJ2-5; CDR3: CSARGDQRETQYF; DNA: TGCAGTGCTAGAGGGGACCAGCGGGAGACCCAGTACTTC
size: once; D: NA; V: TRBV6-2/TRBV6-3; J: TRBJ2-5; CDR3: CASRQGPQETQYF; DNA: TGTGCCAGCAGACAGGGTCCCCAAGAGACCCAGTACTTC
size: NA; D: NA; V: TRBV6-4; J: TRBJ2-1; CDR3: CASSPHRVGEQFF; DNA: TGTGCCAGCAGCCCCCATCGGGTCGGTGAGCAGTTCTTC
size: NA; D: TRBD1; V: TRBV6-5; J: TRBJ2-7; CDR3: CASSTIQGAYNEQYF; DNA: TGTGCCAGCAGTACGATACAGGGGGCCTACAATGAGCAGTACTTC
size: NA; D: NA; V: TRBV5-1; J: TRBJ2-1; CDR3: CASSAGTEHNEQFF; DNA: TGCGCCAGCAGCGCAGGGACGGAACACAATGAGCAGTTCTTC
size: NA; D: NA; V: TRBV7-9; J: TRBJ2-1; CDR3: CASSQRTGPSNEQFF; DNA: TGTGCCAGCAGCCAGCGGACGGGCCCGAGCAATGAGCAGTTCTTC
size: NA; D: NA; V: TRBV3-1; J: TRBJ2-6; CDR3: CASSQDTDGYSGANVLTF; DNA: TGTGCCAGCAGCCAAGATACGGATGGGTACTCTGGGGCCAACGTCCTGACTTTC
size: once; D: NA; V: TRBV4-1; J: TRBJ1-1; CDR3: CASSQGGGEVNTEAFF; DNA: TGCGCCAGCAGCCAAGGGGGAGGGGAGGTGAACACTGAAGCTTTCTTT
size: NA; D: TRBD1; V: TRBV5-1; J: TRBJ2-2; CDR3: CASSIRQGRAGELFF; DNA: TGCGCCAGCAGCATCCGACAGGGTAGGGCCGGGGAGCTGTTTTTT
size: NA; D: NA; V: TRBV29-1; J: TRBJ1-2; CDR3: CSVEEGQAGYTF; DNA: TGCAGCGTTGAAGAGGGGCAGGCGGGCTACACCTTC
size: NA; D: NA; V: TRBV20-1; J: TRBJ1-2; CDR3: CSAGGPRVDYTF; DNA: TGCAGTGCTGGGGGCCCAAGGGTTGACTACACCTTC
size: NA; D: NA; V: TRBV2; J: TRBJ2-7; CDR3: CASIQDSYEQYF; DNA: TGTGCCAGCATACAGGACTCCTACGAGCAGTACTTC
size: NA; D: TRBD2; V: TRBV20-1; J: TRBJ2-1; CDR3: CSAYSLTSGRGNEQFF; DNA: TGCAGTGCTTACTCCCTGACTAGCGGGAGAGGGAATGAGCAGTTCTTC
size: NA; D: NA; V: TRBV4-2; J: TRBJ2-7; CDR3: CASSQDRASPAYEQYF; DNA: TGTGCCAGCAGCCAAGATCGGGCCTCACCAGCCTACGAGCAGTACTTC
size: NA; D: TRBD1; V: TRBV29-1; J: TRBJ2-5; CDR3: CSVEEGDRGWKTQYF; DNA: TGCAGCGTTGAAGAAGGGGACAGGGGATGGAAGACCCAGTACTTC
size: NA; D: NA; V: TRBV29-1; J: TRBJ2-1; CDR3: CSAAINNEQFF; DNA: TGCAGCGCCGCAATTAACAATGAGCAGTTCTTC
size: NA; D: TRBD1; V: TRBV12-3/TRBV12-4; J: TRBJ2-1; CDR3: CASTRDSGNEQFF; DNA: TGTGCCAGCACAAGGGACAGTGGGAATGAGCAGTTCTTC
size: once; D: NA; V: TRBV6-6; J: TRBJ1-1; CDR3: CASSPRGLYEAFF; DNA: TGTGCCAGCAGTCCCAGGGGCCTTTATGAAGCTTTCTTT
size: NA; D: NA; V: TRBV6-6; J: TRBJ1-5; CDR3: CASTQGLNQPQHF; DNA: TGTGCCAGCACACAGGGTCTTAATCAGCCCCAGCATTTT
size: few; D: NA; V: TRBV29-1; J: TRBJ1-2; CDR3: CSGGGRTNYGYTF; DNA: TGCAGCGGTGGGGGGCGGACTAACTATGGCTACACCTTC
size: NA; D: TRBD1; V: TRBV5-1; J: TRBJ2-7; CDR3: CASNPGTGGYEQYF; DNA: TGCGCCAGCAACCCCGGGACAGGGGGCTACGAGCAGTACTTC
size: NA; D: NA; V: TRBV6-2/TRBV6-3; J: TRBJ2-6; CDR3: CASRNDAGANVLTF; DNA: TGTGCCAGCAGAAATGATGCCGGGGCCAACGTCCTGACTTTC
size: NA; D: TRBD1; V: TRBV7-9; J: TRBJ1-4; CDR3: CASDRGGGEKLFF; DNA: TGTGCCAGCGACAGGGGCGGAGGAGAAAAACTGTTTTTT
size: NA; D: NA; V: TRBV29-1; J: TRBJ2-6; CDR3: CSVVAGANVLTF; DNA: TGCAGCGTTGTGGCCGGGGCCAACGTCCTGACTTTC
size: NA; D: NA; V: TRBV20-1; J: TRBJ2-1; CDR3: CSARDRRTFGEQFF; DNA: TGCAGTGCTAGAGATCGAAGGACGTTTGGTGAGCAGTTCTTC
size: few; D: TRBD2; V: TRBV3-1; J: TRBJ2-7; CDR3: CASSQGLAGIYEQYF; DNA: TGTGCCAGCAGCCAAGGACTAGCGGGCATTTACGAGCAGTACTTC
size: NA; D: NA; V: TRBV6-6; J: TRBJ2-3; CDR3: CASSYSSTDTRYF; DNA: TGTGCCAGCAGTTACTCTTCCACAGATACGCGGTATTTT
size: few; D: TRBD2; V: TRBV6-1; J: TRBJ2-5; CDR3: CASDRTSGSGETQYF; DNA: TGTGCCAGCGATCGGACTAGCGGGAGTGGAGAGACCCAGTACTTC
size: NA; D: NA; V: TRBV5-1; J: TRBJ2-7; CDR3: CASSLAAGTYEQYF; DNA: TGCGCCAGCAGCTTGGCCGCAGGTACCTACGAGCAGTACTTC
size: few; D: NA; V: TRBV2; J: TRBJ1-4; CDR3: CASRDRNEKLFF; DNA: TGTGCCAGCAGGGACCGGAATGAAAAACTGTTTTTT
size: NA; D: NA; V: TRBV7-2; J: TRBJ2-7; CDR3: CASSLKTDSYEQYF; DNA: TGTGCCAGCAGCCTGAAGACGGACTCCTACGAGCAGTACTTC
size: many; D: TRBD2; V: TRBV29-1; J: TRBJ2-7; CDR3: CSVAGLAGMGYEQYF; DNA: TGCAGCGTTGCCGGGCTAGCGGGAATGGGCTACGAGCAGTACTTC
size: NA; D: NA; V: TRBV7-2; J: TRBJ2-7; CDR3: CASSSSSYYEQYF; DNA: TGTGCCAGCAGCTCATCTAGTTACTACGAGCAGTACTTC
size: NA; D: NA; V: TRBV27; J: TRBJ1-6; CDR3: CASSSSGPVSTLHF; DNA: TGTGCCAGCAGTTCCTCGGGCCCCGTATCCACCCTCCACTTT
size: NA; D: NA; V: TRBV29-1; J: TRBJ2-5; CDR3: CSVEEYTETQYF; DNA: TGCAGCGTTGAGGAGTACACGGAGACCCAGTACTTC
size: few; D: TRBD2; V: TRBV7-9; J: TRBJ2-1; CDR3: CASSPGTSGKNEQFF; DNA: TGTGCCAGCAGCCCCGGGACTAGCGGGAAAAATGAGCAGTTCTTC
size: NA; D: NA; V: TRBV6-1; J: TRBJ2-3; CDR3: CASSPTWGCDQNRTDTQYF; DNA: TGTGCCAGCAGTCCGACCTGGGGCTGCGATCAGAATCGCACAGATACGCAGTATTTT